The clone carrying this TCR beta chain was found a few times. The data derive from a study of T cell repertoires in cytomegalovirus infection. With V trimmed by 0 bases and J by 5 bases, 4 bases remained unmatched. Germline-derived CDR1 and CDR2 are SGHRS and YFSETQ. This CDR3 spans 14 amino acids. TCRdb called the reads again in MiXCR, with one record for every CDR3 protein. Of about 680,000 distinct CDR3 sequences in the sample, 24% are singletons; the top ten hold approximately 8%. The chain links TRBV5-1 to TRBJ2-7, with 8 positions matching TRBD1. The TCR was taken from a human donor in good health (CMV status not recorded). Some clones in this sample may be carry-over from other donors' samples. The source material was CD8+ T cells from PBMCs. Here the CDR3 DNA reads TGCGCCAGCAGCTTGGGGACAGGGCCCAACGAGCAGTACGTC. Amino acids: CASSLGTGPNEQYV.